Following are 14 T cell receptor beta chains from one sample sequenced in a study of blood T cell repertoires in COVID-19. The repertoire was sequenced with immunoSEQ multiplex PCR; TCRdb's copy has only in-frame clones and lacks some. This sample yields roughly 200,000 clones, of which around 85% are seen a single time; 3.5% to 4% belongs to the top ten. Sequenced material: PBMCs or T cells enriched from blood (not recorded which). These receptors all come from a middle-aged woman with acute COVID-19.

The CDR3 bases are TGTGCCAGCGCTATTCGCGCGGATACGCAGTATTTT. It is translated as CASAIRADTQYF. V is TRBV12-3 or TRBV12-4 and J is TRBJ2-3; D is undetermined. V lost 8 bases and J 6 bases, leaving 12 bases between the germline ends. The CDR3 extends over 12 amino acids.

The CDR3 DNA is TGTGCCAGCAGTTTAGCCCCGACCGGGGGCTCCTACGAGCAGTACTTC. Translation gives CASSLAPTGGSYEQYF. This rearrangement joins TRBV28 to TRBJ2-7; tentative D call: TRBD2 (6 bases). Germline V lookup: CDR1 MDHEN, CDR2 SYDVKM. This CDR3 region has 16 residues. V dropped 2 bases and J dropped 0 bases, with 14 bases sitting between them.

The chain is built from TRBV28 and TRBJ1-6, with 7 bases identical to TRBD1. The V segment lost 6 bases and the J segment 3 bases; nucleotides outside the gene matches: 8. The CDR3 consists of 16 residues. Germline CDR1 reads MDHEN; CDR2 reads SYDVKM. CDR3 sequence: CASSLGTAFYNSPLHF. The CDR3 nucleotides read TGTGCCAGCAGCCTCGGGACAGCCTTCTATAATTCACCCCTCCACTTT.

The rearrangement links TRBV20-1 to TRBJ2-7; D may be TRBD2 (5 bases). Germline CDR1 is DFQATT and CDR2 is SNEGSKA (reference sequence). The CDR3 totals 13 residues. V was shortened by 3 bases and J by 4 bases, with 13 bases between the two germline ends. The CDR3 bases are TGCAGTGCTAGTGGGGATCGGGGTTACGAGCAGTACTTC. Its translation: CSASGDRGYEQYF.

This chain connects TRBV18 to TRBJ2-7, with TRBD2 matching 12 bases. V was clipped by 4 bases and J by 4 bases; unmatched bases: 5. The CDR3 has 15 amino acids. CDR1 and CDR2 from the germline V gene are KGHSH and LQKENI. DNA for the CDR3: TGTGCCAGCTCACGCGGGACTAGCGGGTCTTACGAGCAGTACTTC. This encodes CASSRGTSGSYEQYF.

The chain uses TRBV7-3 and TRBJ2-1, with TRBD2 matching 10 bases. CDR1 and CDR2 from the germline V gene are SGHTA and FQGTGA. This CDR3 has 14 residues. Trimming at V came to 6 bases and at J to 8 bases, leaving 7 bases not matched to a gene. The CDR3 region has the DNA TGTGCCAGCAGTCTAGCGGGAGAAGGGGATGAGCAGTTCTTC. Encoded protein: CASSLAGEGDEQFF.

The chain links TRBV11-2 to TRBJ1-6; perhaps TRBD1 as D (6 bases). The CDR3 is 17 residues long. The V and J ends lost 2 bases and 7 bases respectively, with 18 bases between them. Germline CDR1 reads SGHAT; CDR2 reads FQNNGV. CDR3 DNA: TGTGCCAGCAGCTTAAGGGGGGGCGCCGGTCGGAATTCACCCCTCCACTTT. Protein product: CASSLRGGAGRNSPLHF.

The chain couples TRBV18 to TRBJ2-1, with TRBD2 identical over 15 bases. CDR1 is KGHSH and CDR2 is LQKENI in the germline V gene. V dropped 3 bases and J dropped 4; count of bases not matched to a gene: 7. This CDR3 contains 18 residues. Here the CDR3 reads CASSPAGLAGGRYNEQFF. As DNA, the CDR3 is TGTGCCAGCTCACCCGCGGGACTAGCGGGAGGACGGTACAATGAGCAGTTCTTC.

The chain combines TRBV4-2 with TRBJ1-3; 10 bases map to TRBD1. The CDR3 spans 17 residues. The V gene end was trimmed by 4 bases and the J gene end by 4 bases; junction bases not matched to a gene: 10. Germline loops: CDR1 LGHNA, CDR2 YNFKEQ. Here the CDR3 DNA reads TGTGCCAGCAGCCCTTCGACGGGACAGGGGACAGGAAACACCATATATTTT. It encodes CASSPSTGQGTGNTIYF.

This clone has just one count. The chain carries TRBV18 and TRBJ2-6, with D unclear. Trimming shortened V by 2 bases and J by 5 bases, and 7 bases separated the two germline ends. Germline V lookup: CDR1 KGHSH, CDR2 LQKENI. CDR3 size: 14 residues. CDR3 protein: CASSPVARANVLTF. CDR3 in DNA: TGTGCCAGCTCACCAGTGGCCCGGGCCAACGTCCTGACTTTC.

The chain joins TRBV7-9 to TRBJ2-1; 11 nucleotides align to TRBD2. This CDR3 has 17 amino acids. The trim removed 5 bases at V and 0 bases at J, leaving 6 bases unmatched. Per the germline V gene, CDR1 is SEHNR and CDR2 is FQNEAQ (reference sequence). The chain's CDR3 is CASSPPTSGSSYNEQFF. DNA for the CDR3: TGTGCCAGCAGCCCCCCCACTAGCGGGAGCTCCTACAATGAGCAGTTCTTC.

The chain uses TRBV19 and TRBJ2-5; TRBD1 aligns across 7 bases. V gave up 5 bases and J gave up 2 bases; unmatched junction bases: 11. The CDR3 runs to 16 residues. Germline-derived CDR1 and CDR2 are LNHDA and SQIVND (reference sequence). CDR3 in DNA: TGTGCCAGTAGTGCATTCCCCGGGACAGTTCAAGAGACCCAGTACTTC. Protein: CASSAFPGTVQETQYF.

The chain is built from TRBV5-6 and TRBJ2-1; 13 positions agree with TRBD2. J gave up 4 bases and V 5 bases, and 3 bases lay outside the gene matches. Germline assignment: CDR1 SGHDT and CDR2 YYEEEE. This CDR3 contains 15 residues. In DNA, the CDR3 is TGTGCCAGCAGTTCGGGACTAGCGGGATACAATGAGCAGTTCTTC. It codes for CASSSGLAGYNEQFF.

This chain connects TRBV11-3 to TRBJ1-1; weak D call: TRBD1 (6 bases). The CDR3 consists of 13 residues. V dropped 6 bases and J dropped 4 bases, with 12 bases sitting between them. CDR1 is SGHNT and CDR2 is YENEEA in the germline V gene. The CDR3 region is CASSSTGFTEAFF. CDR3 DNA: TGTGCCAGCAGTTCCACAGGGTTCACTGAAGCTTTCTTT.